This TCR beta chain was recorded in a study of T cells in Graves' hyperthyroidism and ophthalmopathy. To note about this clonotype: Its antigen is undetermined.

Fresh peripheral blood, 7.5 to 10 ml, yielded the PBMCs. Study-wide results and caveats: Clonotypes that were expanded in thyroid above 0.001 mostly appeared in blood too.

Germline V gene sequence: CDR1 SNHLY, CDR2 FYNNEI. This CDR3 spans 15 amino acids. V was shortened by 7 bases and J by 4 bases, with 19 bases between the two germline ends. Researchers amplified the TCR beta CDR3 regions from RNA transcripts. TCR CDR3 underwent first-round RT-PCR with the HTBI primer set. Via MiXCR, TCRdb re-called the multiplex PCR reads, giving one row per CDR3 protein. This repertoire shows roughly 700,000 distinct CDR3 sequences, approximately 40% found once; its top ten account for roughly 31%. The material sequenced was blood. The genes are TRBV2 and TRBJ2-5; D unresolved. The TCR comes from a middle-aged woman with Graves' hyperthyroidism. The CDR3 reads CASIFRPGRGETQYF. CDR3 coding DNA: TGTGCCAGCATCTTTCGGCCAGGAAGAGGAGAGACCCAGTACTTC.